Each of the 29 T cell receptor beta chains below was sequenced from the same sample in a study of blood T cell repertoires in COVID-19. Assay: immunoSEQ multiplex PCR; the TCRdb copy retains only in-frame clones and omits some. There are some 100,000 clones in the sample; 88% occur only once, and roughly 8.1% lies in the top ten. The sequenced material came from peripheral blood. The receptor source for this set is a woman in her 70s with acute or convalescent COVID-19.

The chain combines TRBV11-2 with TRBJ2-3; tentatively, D is TRBD2 (6 bases). Germline CDR1 and CDR2: SGHAT and FQNNGV. The length of the CDR3 is 16 residues. Trimming pared 5 bases from V and 1 base from J, leaving 16 bases between. The CDR3 region is CASSRRPGEGTDTQYF. The CDR3 DNA reads as TGTGCCAGCAGCCGAAGGCCGGGGGAGGGCACAGATACGCAGTATTTT.

The rearrangement links TRBV28 to TRBJ2-5, with no clear D. The CDR3 spans 11 residues. Germline CDR1 reads MDHEN; CDR2 reads SYDVKM. Trimming removed 2 bases at V and 5 bases at J, with 3 bases between. The CDR3 coding sequence is TGTGCCAGCAGTTTAGAGGAGACCCAGTACTTC. Encoded protein: CASSLEETQYF.

The chain employs TRBV7-9 and TRBJ2-7; 15 bases agree with TRBD2. Trimming at V came to 5 bases and at J to 2 bases, leaving 1 base not matched to a gene. CDR3 size: 15 residues. The germline gives CDR1 SEHNR, CDR2 FQNEAQ (reference sequence). CDR3 bases: TGTGCCAGCAGCCGGACTAGCGGGAGGGCCTACGAGCAGTACTTC. This codes for CASSRTSGRAYEQYF.

This chain links TRBV5-6 with TRBJ2-2; 9 positions agree with TRBD1. Looked up from germline, CDR1 is SGHDT and CDR2 is YYEEEE. The CDR3 loop spans 17 amino acids. V was pared by 6 bases and J by 1 base, with 10 bases of the junction left unmatched. Here the CDR3 DNA reads TGTGCCAGCAACACCGGGACAGGGAGCCTGAACACCGGGGAGCTGTTTTTT. The encoded protein is CASNTGTGSLNTGELFF.

J is TRBJ1-2 and V is TRBV5-1; 10 bases align to TRBD1. The CDR3 is 16 residues long. Germline V gene sequence: CDR1 SGHRS, CDR2 YFSETQ. The ends lost 3 bases at V and 5 bases at J; junction bases unmatched: 10. CDR3 DNA sequence: TGCGCCAGCAGCTACACCCCCGGGACAGGGGATTATGGCTACACCTTC. Its translation: CASSYTPGTGDYGYTF.

The rearrangement uses TRBV27 and TRBJ2-5; TRBD2 matches at 7 bases. CDR3 length: 15 amino acids. The germline CDR1 and CDR2 sequences are MNHEY and SMNVEV (reference sequence). The trim removed 5 bases at V and 2 bases at J, leaving 8 bases unmatched. CDR3 loop: CASSPWASGQETQYF. The DNA of the CDR3 is TGTGCCAGCAGTCCATGGGCTAGCGGACAAGAGACCCAGTACTTC.

As for this clone: The germline gene is not matched at one end of the junction; a read error may be the cause. V usage is TRBV4-1 and J usage is TRBJ2-7; 10 bases line up with TRBD2. Per germline, CDR1 MGHRA and CDR2 YSYEKL. The CDR3 contains 14 residues. In nucleotides, the CDR3 is TGCGCCAGCAGTCAAGCGGGAGGGACCTACGAGCAGTACTTC. This encodes CASSQAGGTYEQYF.

The chain recombines TRBV30 with TRBJ2-1, with 8 nucleotides matching TRBD1. Per the germline V gene, CDR1 is GTSNPN and CDR2 is SVGIG (reference sequence). The CDR3 covers 14 residues. V lost 8 bases, J lost 4 bases, and 10 bases stayed unmatched. CDR3 sequence: CARDRSVFYNEQFF. The DNA for the CDR3 is TGTGCCCGGGACAGGTCAGTTTTTTACAATGAGCAGTTCTTC.

The rearrangement links TRBV18 to TRBJ1-2; 7 bases map to TRBD1. J gave up 2 bases and V 3 bases, and 3 bases lay outside the gene matches. The CDR3 has 14 amino acids. CDR1 and CDR2 from the germline V gene are KGHSH and LQKENI. CDR3 sequence reads: CASSPQQGNYGYTF. CDR3 bases: TGTGCCAGCTCACCTCAACAGGGGAACTATGGCTACACCTTC.

The chain employs TRBV6-6 and TRBJ1-4; no clear D gene. Germline V gives CDR1 MNHNY, CDR2 SVGAGI (reference sequence). CDR3 length: 16 residues. V was trimmed by 2 bases and J by 4 bases, leaving 14 bases between them. The CDR3 sequence is CASSYGSPLINEKLFF. CDR3 nucleotides: TGTGCCAGCAGTTACGGGAGCCCCCTGATTAATGAAAAACTGTTTTTT.

V gene TRBV7-2 combines with J gene TRBJ1-2; 7 bases align to TRBD1. The germline gives CDR1 SGHTA, CDR2 FQGNSA. The V and J ends lost 3 bases and 0 bases, in that order; junction bases with no gene match: 1. The CDR3 runs to 14 residues. CDR3 residues: CASSLQGANYGYTF. DNA for the CDR3: TGTGCCAGCAGCTTGCAGGGGGCTAACTATGGCTACACCTTC.

This clone is medium-sized. The rearrangement uses TRBV7-9 and TRBJ2-7; TRBD1 agrees at 8 bases. This CDR3 has 14 amino acids. The V segment lost 5 bases and the J segment 5 bases; nucleotides outside the gene matches: 8. Germline V CDR1 and CDR2: SEHNR, FQNEAQ (reference sequence). Here the CDR3 DNA reads TGTGCCAGCAGCCTCAATACGGACAGGGACGAGCAGTACTTC. Translation: CASSLNTDRDEQYF.

The chain links TRBV13 to TRBJ1-2; 8 nucleotides agree with TRBD1. Germline CDR1 PRHDT, CDR2 FYEKMQ (reference sequence). This CDR3 is built from 14 residues. Trimming removed 5 bases from V and 2 bases from J; junction bases left unmatched: 4. CDR3 sequence: CASSETGENYGYTF. CDR3 bases: TGTGCCAGCAGCGAGACAGGGGAGAACTATGGCTACACCTTC.

V is TRBV27 and J is TRBJ2-5; weak D call: TRBD2 (5 bases). This CDR3 spans 13 amino acids. The V gene's germline CDR1 is MNHEY and CDR2 SMNVEV (reference sequence). V was cut by 5 bases and J by 1 base, with 8 bases left in between. DNA for the CDR3: TGTGCCAGCAGTGGTAGCGTCCAAGAGACCCAGTACTTC. The encoded protein is CASSGSVQETQYF.

This clone was picked up one time. V gene TRBV29-1 combines with J gene TRBJ2-1; 11 bases align to TRBD2. Germline V CDR1 and CDR2: SQVTM, ANQGSEA. CDR3 length equals 14 residues. The junction had 4 bases not matched to a gene; V was cut back by 6 bases and J by 3 bases. The CDR3 loop reads CSVSTSGIYNEQFF. In nucleotides, the CDR3 is TGCAGCGTATCGACTAGCGGGATCTACAATGAGCAGTTCTTC.

The rearrangement links TRBV18 to TRBJ2-2; no clear D. CDR3 size: 13 residues. V was pared by 1 base and J by 7 bases, with 7 bases between. Per germline, CDR1 KGHSH and CDR2 LQKENI. CDR3 protein: CASSPLSSGELFF. In DNA, the CDR3 is TGTGCCAGCTCACCACTGTCTAGCGGGGAGCTGTTTTTT.

The gene calls are TRBV7-8 and TRBJ1-5, with 7 bases lining up with TRBD1. This CDR3 contains 16 residues. The junction had 7 bases not matched to a gene; V was cut back by 2 bases and J by 3 bases. The germline V gene has CDR1 SGHVS and CDR2 FQNEAQ. In DNA, the CDR3 is TGTGCCAGCAGCTTAAGTAGGACAGGAGACAATCAGCCCCAGCATTTT. This translates into CASSLSRTGDNQPQHF.

This chain connects TRBV2 to TRBJ1-2, with D perhaps TRBD1 (5 bases). CDR3 length: 14 amino acids. Germline-derived CDR1 and CDR2 are SNHLY and FYNNEI. The V end was cut by 2 bases, the J end by 8 bases, with 15 bases between. DNA for the CDR3: TGTGCCAGCAGTGAAAAAAGGGGAGCGGGGGGCTACACCTTC. Translated: CASSEKRGAGGYTF.

This clone has just one count. V and J are TRBV2 and TRBJ1-1, with D perhaps TRBD1 (5 bases). Germline V gene lookup returns CDR1 SNHLY and CDR2 FYNNEI. The CDR3 spans 14 residues. Trimming cost V 4 bases and J 1 base, with 10 bases left between them. The CDR3 bases are TGTGCCAGCAGTGTCCAGGGCCAGAACACTGAAGCTTTCTTT. The encoded protein is CASSVQGQNTEAFF.

Notes on this clone: A junction boundary mismatches the germline segment, possibly from a read error. The chain employs TRBV7-2 and TRBJ1-2, with D possibly matching TRBD1 (6 bases). Germline lookup yields CDR1 SGHTA and CDR2 FQGNSA. The length of the CDR3 is 14 residues. The CDR3 reads CASSLARATGPILF. CDR3 coding DNA: TGTGCCAGCAGCTTAGCGCGGGCGACAGGTCCTATACTCTTC.

This chain's CDR3 is CASSQEGMTGFGSYNSPLHF. The CDR3 DNA sequence: TGTGCCAGCAGCCAAGAGGGCATGACAGGGTTTGGCTCCTATAATTCACCCCTCCACTTT. The chain carries TRBV4-2 and TRBJ1-6, with 7 bases that match TRBD1. CDR1 LGHNA and CDR2 YNFKEQ come from the germline V gene. This CDR3 is 20 amino acids long. The J segment lost 0 bases and the V segment lost 0 bases, leaving 11 bases of the junction unmatched.

The rearrangement joins TRBV28 to TRBJ1-4; no definite D call. This CDR3 region has 15 residues. Trimming shortened V by 7 bases and J by 2 bases, and 14 bases separated the two germline ends. Germline CDR1 is MDHEN and CDR2 is SYDVKM. Here the CDR3 reads CASKRGRVTNEKLFF. The CDR3 coding sequence is TGTGCCAGCAAACGAGGGAGGGTGACTAATGAAAAACTGTTTTTT.

This rearrangement joins TRBV2 to TRBJ2-7, with TRBD1 matching over 9 bases. Looked up from germline, CDR1 is SNHLY and CDR2 is FYNNEI. The CDR3 has 13 amino acids. With V trimmed by 5 bases and J by 3 bases, 2 bases remained unmatched. DNA of the CDR3: TGTGCCAGCAGTTCGACAGGGGGCTACGAGCAGTACTTC. It yields the protein CASSSTGGYEQYF.

The chain links TRBV27 to TRBJ2-7; D ambiguous. V lost 5 bases, J lost 5 bases, and 13 bases lay in between. This CDR3 is 13 amino acids long. Germline V gene lookup returns CDR1 MNHEY and CDR2 SMNVEV (reference sequence). CDR3 DNA sequence: TGTGCCAGCAGTACCTTCGCCGGTCACGAGCAGTACTTC. Translating gives CASSTFAGHEQYF.

The V gene is TRBV20-1, the J gene TRBJ2-1; D might be TRBD1 (6 bases). Germline-derived CDR1 and CDR2 are DFQATT and SNEGSKA (reference sequence). The CDR3 has 11 residues. Trimming left V 5 bases short and J 7 bases short, with 9 bases between. The CDR3 DNA is TGCAGTGCTTGGGGGCTTAATGAGCAGTTCTTC. Encoded protein: CSAWGLNEQFF.

The chain carries TRBV6-5 and TRBJ2-1, with D possibly being TRBD2 (5 bases). The V end lost 6 bases, the J end lost 10 bases, and 10 bases lay between the germline ends. The CDR3 is 11 amino acids. CDR1 and CDR2 (germline): MNHEY, SVGAGI. CDR3: CASSLEREQFF. In DNA form, the CDR3 reads TGTGCCAGCAGCCTAGAGCGGGAGCAGTTCTTC.

The CDR3: CASSLVGQPYEQYF. The CDR3 region has the DNA TGTGCCAGCAGCTTGGTGGGGCAACCCTACGAGCAGTACTTC. V is TRBV5-4 and J is TRBJ2-7, with a possible D match to TRBD1 (5 bases). CDR1 SGHNT and CDR2 YYREEE come from the germline V gene (reference sequence). V was pared by 0 bases and J by 2 bases, with 9 bases between. This CDR3 is 14 amino acids long.

The V gene is TRBV18, the J gene TRBJ1-1, with 10 bases fitting TRBD1. The CDR3 extends over 14 amino acids. Germline V lookup: CDR1 KGHSH, CDR2 LQKENI. The ends lost 6 bases at V and 6 bases at J; junction bases unmatched: 7. The CDR3 sequence: CASSQDRGLPEAFF. CDR3 DNA sequence: TGTGCCAGCTCGCAGGACAGGGGGTTGCCTGAAGCTTTCTTT.

The chain recombines TRBV19 with TRBJ1-5; tentative D call: TRBD1 (5 bases). The CDR3 runs to 13 residues. V was trimmed by 7 bases and J by 8 bases, leaving 15 bases between them. Per germline, CDR1 LNHDA and CDR2 SQIVND (reference sequence). The CDR3 DNA sequence: TGTGCCAGTACCCCGGGGGGTTGGAAGCCCCAGCATTTT. This encodes CASTPGGWKPQHF.